This is a list of T cell receptor beta chains from one sample in a study of shared clonotypes between healthy human individuals. Assay: immunoSEQ multiplex PCR; the TCRdb copy retains only in-frame clones and omits some. The sample has some 1.5 million clones; 98% are singletons. Material for sequencing was naive CD4+ T cells sorted from blood. Every receptor here comes from a man aged 25 to 40 in good health. Both conserved end residues are trimmed from each CDR3. D genes are given only for firm matches. Clone size is not always given. Where it is, it says once, few, many or a class for expanded clones.

TRBV5-1 once - ASSLSRDGITDTQY
TRBV5-1 - - ASSLDRDQPQH
TRBV27 - TRBD2 ASSTASGLSGELF
TRBV4-1 - TRBD2 ASSLLTGRLAENEQF
TRBV11-2 - TRBD2 ASSLATSPYQETQY
TRBV21-1 - - ASSKEKVRPYNEQF
TRBV11-2 - TRBD2 ASSLRGSRYYNEQF
TRBV27 - - ASNKKRGDFFYEQY
TRBV7-3 - TRBD2 ASSLLAGDTNEQF
TRBV2 - - ATHLRFGNEQY
TRBV28 - - ASSPGGTTNTGELF
TRBV10-2 - TRBD2 ASSERAGGPLYNEQF
TRBV19 - TRBD1 ASNPGTGLETQY
TRBV21-1 - - ASSKGAGVYEQY
TRBV6-5 - - ASTTRVGELF
TRBV6-5 - - ASSYDSSSYNEQF
TRBV25-1 - TRBD1 ASIGFGQGYEQY
TRBV19 - - ATLAEELNNEQF
TRBV11-2 - TRBD1 ASSLYGPGTGVRHEQY
TRBV2 - - ASSPEGVETQY
TRBV19 - - ASSKSGSRTDTQY
TRBV18 - TRBD2 ASSPLAGVQETQY
TRBV7-9 - TRBD2 ASSSGLAGSYNEQF
TRBV10-3 - - ATRSGDGDYGYT
TRBV7-9 - - ASSFDGSYNEQF
TRBV25-1 - - ASSARGGDGYT
TRBV18 - - ASSPAGLNEKLF
TRBV14 - TRBD2 ASSPPLAGAETQY
TRBV11-2 - - ASSPESSYNEQF
TRBV18 - TRBD2 ASSPPGWEGDTQY
TRBV6-5 - - ASSYYGTDTQY
TRBV27 - - ASSSSGQTMGYNEQF
TRBV29-1 - - SVEGWERAYSYNEQF
TRBV7-2 - - ASTLRGVYEQY
TRBV18 - - ASSLKNILGDGYT
TRBV5-8 - TRBD1 ASRSRTGGNQPQH
TRBV5-1 - - ASSTPGSYGYT
TRBV10-1 - - ASSSGEYQETQY
TRBV18 - - ASSRDAFYNEQF
TRBV19 - TRBD1 ASSTTGAASYGYT
TRBV6-5 - - ASSLLLNTGELF
TRBV5-4 - TRBD2 ASRSRREGRSTDTQY
TRBV10-1 - TRBD2 ASSDGTSGRETQY
TRBV5-4 - TRBD2 ASRNPAGVYNEQF